The present T cell receptor beta chain was sequenced within a study of T cell responses to AZD1222 COVID-19 vaccine. V was pared by 11 bases and J by 0 bases, with 17 bases between. This CDR3 contains 15 residues. The V gene's germline CDR1 is MDHEN and CDR2 SYDVKM. Findings and caveats of the study: Donors skewed white British and female; clonal diversity was possibly underestimated.

As regards this clone: Antigen specificity is unknown.

Data came from immunoSEQ multiplex PCR; TCRdb stores just in-frame clones and leaves some out. Of 130,000 or so clones in the sample, approximately 91% are singletons; the top ten hold under 6%. The V and J genes are TRBV28 and TRBJ1-5; possibly TRBD1 for D (5 bases). This receptor was obtained from an adult who received the AZD1222 COVID-19 vaccine. Sequencing was performed on peripheral blood, taken 28 days after the second AZD1222 dose. The CDR3 sequence is CASKGADISNQPQHF. The CDR3 nucleotides are TGTGCCTCCAAAGGGGCGGATATTAGCAATCAGCCCCAGCATTTT.